Below, 14 T cell receptor beta chains from the same sample are listed, as sequenced in a study of blood T cell repertoires in COVID-19. Profiling relied on immunoSEQ multiplex PCR, and the TCRdb table lists in-frame clones only, not all of them. The table lists under 550,000 clones, 80% to 90% of them singletons. The sequenced material came from peripheral blood. These TCRs come from a man younger than 30 with COVID-19, enrolled during active disease.

This clone was counted once. V usage is TRBV6-6 and J usage is TRBJ1-1, with TRBD1 as a possible D gene (6 bases). Per germline, CDR1 MNHNY and CDR2 SVGAGI (reference sequence). The length of the CDR3 is 15 residues. V lost 4 bases and J lost 2, with 14 bases in between. In DNA form, the CDR3 reads TGTGCCAGCAGTTTGGCCGGGACAATTAACACTGAAGCTTTCTTT. Protein: CASSLAGTINTEAFF.

In its sample, this clone was seen many times. V usage is TRBV2 and J usage is TRBJ2-7; unclear D gene. V was shortened by 6 bases and J by 3 bases, with 9 bases between the two germline ends. The CDR3 is made up of 12 amino acids. Germline V gene lookup returns CDR1 SNHLY and CDR2 FYNNEI. The DNA of the CDR3 is TGTGCCAGCAGGCGCTCTCTCTACGAGCAGTACTTC. Protein product: CASRRSLYEQYF.

The CDR3 bases are TGTGCCAGTAGTATTAGCGGGAGTATGTTTGAGCAGTTCTTC. Translation: CASSISGSMFEQFF. This chain links TRBV19 with TRBJ2-1, with 9 bases lining up with TRBD2. Germline loops: CDR1 LNHDA, CDR2 SQIVND (reference sequence). The CDR3 contains 14 residues. J lost 9 bases, V lost 3 bases, and 6 bases had no gene match.

In the case of this clone: The identical CDR3 is also encoded by other nucleotide sequences in the sample. The chain employs TRBV15 and TRBJ1-3; D is ambiguous. Germline V lookup: CDR1 LNHNV, CDR2 YYDKDF (reference sequence). CDR3 length: 15 residues. The V end was cut by 0 bases, the J end by 3 bases, with 9 bases between. As DNA, the CDR3 is TGTGCCACCAGCAGAGACCCGGGAAGTGGAAACACCATATATTTT. Translating gives CATSRDPGSGNTIYF. Based on the CDR3 plus reference TRBV15 and TRBJ1-3, the full variable domain is DAMVIQNPRYQVTQFGKPVTLSCSQTLNHNVMYWYQQKSSQAPKLLFHYYDKDFNNEADTPDNFQSRRPNTSFCFLDIRSPGLGDTAMYLCATSRDPGSGNTIYFGEGSWLTVV.

The chain employs TRBV4-1 and TRBJ2-7, with 14 bases fitting TRBD2. CDR3 length: 15 amino acids. Losses at the gene ends were 4 bases for V and 5 bases for J; bases not matched to a gene: 4. Germline V CDR1 and CDR2: MGHRA, YSYEKL. CDR3 nucleotides: TGCGCCAGCAGCCTCGGGACTAGCGGGAGTCACGAGCAGTACTTC. As protein: CASSLGTSGSHEQYF.

V and J are TRBV30 and TRBJ1-2; no clear D. This CDR3 comprises 12 residues. Germline V gene data show CDR1 as GTSNPN and CDR2 as SVGIG (reference sequence). Deletions cut 4 bases from V and 4 bases from J, with 10 bases between. The CDR3 DNA sequence: TGTGCCTGGAAGGACCGGGGCTATGGCTACACCTTC. Its translation is CAWKDRGYGYTF.

The V call is TRBV4-1, the J call TRBJ2-5, with 7 nucleotides matching TRBD1. This CDR3 has 15 amino acids. In germline, CDR1 is MGHRA, CDR2 YSYEKL. Germline trimming cut 4 bases from V and 1 base from J; bases unmatched to any gene: 6. Written as DNA, the CDR3 is TGCGCCAGCAGCCTAGAGGACAGGAGCCAAGAGACCCAGTACTTC. Encoded protein: CASSLEDRSQETQYF.

V gene TRBV7-2 combines with J gene TRBJ2-1; maybe TRBD2 (6 bases). CDR3 length: 15 residues. The V and J ends lost 7 bases and 2 bases respectively, with 15 bases between them. The V gene's germline CDR1 is SGHTA and CDR2 FQGNSA. CDR3 amino acids: CASTLLAATYNEQFF. The CDR3 coding sequence is TGTGCCAGCACCCTCTTAGCGGCTACCTACAATGAGCAGTTCTTC.

This chain joins TRBV5-4 and TRBJ1-2; 9 bases agree with TRBD1. CDR1 is SGHNT, CDR2 YYREEE, per germline (reference sequence). J gave up 3 bases and V 0 bases, and 6 bases lay outside the gene matches. This CDR3 has 16 amino acids. This chain's CDR3 is CASSLGPGQGDYGYTF. The CDR3, as DNA: TGTGCCAGCAGCTTGGGCCCGGGACAGGGAGACTATGGCTACACCTTC.

The chain has TRBV4-1 and TRBJ2-6, with D perhaps TRBD2 (5 bases). The CDR3 extends over 17 amino acids. Trimming pared 1 base from V and 2 bases from J, leaving 12 bases between. Germline CDR1 and CDR2: MGHRA and YSYEKL. The CDR3 spells CASSQGGAYTGANVLTF. In nucleotides, the CDR3 is TGCGCCAGCAGCCAAGGGGGAGCCTATACTGGGGCCAACGTCCTGACTTTC.

The chain joins TRBV18 to TRBJ2-1, with 10 bases that match TRBD2. J lost 9 bases, V lost 2 bases, and 7 bases had no gene match. The length of the CDR3 is 15 residues. Germline CDR1 reads KGHSH; CDR2 reads LQKENI. The CDR3 DNA reads as TGTGCCAGCTCACCAATAGCGGGAGGCGAAGGTGAGCAGTTCTTC. Residues: CASSPIAGGEGEQFF.

The chain carries TRBV3-1 (or the pseudogene TRBV3-2) and TRBJ2-3; a weak D match, TRBD1 (6 bases). Per the germline V gene, CDR1 is LGHDT and CDR2 is YNNKEL (reference sequence). CDR3 length equals 17 residues. V shed 1 base and J shed 2 bases, with 16 bases lying between them. The CDR3 is CASSQVRGQPYTDTQYF. DNA for the CDR3: TGTGCCAGCAGCCAAGTGAGAGGACAGCCCTACACAGATACGCAGTATTTT.

This CDR3 reads CASSPPSGSRAGANVLTF. The CDR3 DNA reads as TGTGCCAGCTCACCTCCTAGCGGGAGTAGGGCCGGGGCCAACGTCCTGACTTTC. The chain carries TRBV18 and TRBJ2-6, with 10 bases that match TRBD2. J lost 4 bases, V lost 3 bases, and 9 bases had no gene match. Germline CDR1 KGHSH, CDR2 LQKENI. CDR3 size: 18 residues.

This rearrangement joins TRBV12-5 to TRBJ1-5; the D gene is possibly TRBD1 (6 bases). The CDR3 sequence is 17 residues long. CDR1 and CDR2 (germline): LGHNT, FRNRAP. Trimming cost V 0 bases and J 3 bases, with 15 bases left between them. The CDR3 nucleotides read TGTGCTAGTGGTTTGGTTATCAGGGGTCTCGACAATCAGCCCCAGCATTTT. Translated: CASGLVIRGLDNQPQHF.